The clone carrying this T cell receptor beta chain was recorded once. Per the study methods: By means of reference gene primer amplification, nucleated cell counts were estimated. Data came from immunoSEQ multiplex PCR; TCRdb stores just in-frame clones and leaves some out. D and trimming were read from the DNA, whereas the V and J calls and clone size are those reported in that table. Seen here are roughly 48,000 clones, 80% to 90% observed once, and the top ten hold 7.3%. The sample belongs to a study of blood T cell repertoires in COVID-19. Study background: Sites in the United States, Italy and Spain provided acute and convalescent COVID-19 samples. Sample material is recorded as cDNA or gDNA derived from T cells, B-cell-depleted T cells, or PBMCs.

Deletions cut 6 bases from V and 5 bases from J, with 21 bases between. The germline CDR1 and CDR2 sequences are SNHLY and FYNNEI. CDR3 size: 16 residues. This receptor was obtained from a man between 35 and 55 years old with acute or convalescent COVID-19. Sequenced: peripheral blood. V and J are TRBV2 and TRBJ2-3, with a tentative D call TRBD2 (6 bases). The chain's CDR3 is CASSLTGGVSGDTQYF. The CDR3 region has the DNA TGTGCCAGCAGCCTAACAGGAGGGGTTTCAGGAGATACGCAGTATTTT. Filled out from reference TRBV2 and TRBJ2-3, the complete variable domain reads EPEVTQTPSHQVTQMGQEVILRCVPISNHLYFYWYRQILGQKVEFLVSFYNNEISEKSEIFDDQFSVERPDGSNFTLKIRSTKLEDSAMYFCASSLTGGVSGDTQYFGPGTRLTVL.